This T cell receptor (beta chain) is from a study of long-term antiretroviral therapy in people with HIV. Across the whole study: When the earliest samples were collected, ART was typically delayed until CD4 counts fell.

This clone has only a few counts. Survey-level resolution applied to immunoSEQ assay v3.0. Profiling relied on immunoSEQ multiplex PCR, and the TCRdb table lists in-frame clones only, not all of them. This sample yields 15,000 to 20,000 clones, of which roughly 83% are seen a single time; approximately 20% belongs to the top ten. Sequencing used unsorted PBMCs, obtained just before starting antiretroviral therapy. This clonotype originated in a man between 40 and 49 years old with HIV.

The CDR3 loop reads CASSRLGTENTEAFF. The CDR3 nucleotides read TGTGCCAGCAGCAGGTTGGGCACAGAAAACACTGAAGCTTTCTTT. The rearrangement uses TRBV5-6 and TRBJ1-1, with no clear D. This CDR3 is built from 15 residues. The V and J ends lost 4 bases and 2 bases respectively, with 15 bases between them. CDR1 and CDR2 from the germline V gene are SGHDT and YYEEEE.